The rows below give T cell receptor beta chains drawn from one sample of a study of T cells in Graves' hyperthyroidism and ophthalmopathy. TCRdb used MiXCR to reprocess the multiplex PCR reads, holding one entry per CDR3 protein. The table has approximately 740,000 distinct CDR3 sequences, about 14% seen once. The specimen was blood. Every receptor here comes from a woman aged 18-29 years with Graves' hyperthyroidism. Both conserved end residues are trimmed from each CDR3. Fields, in order: CDR3 length, J gene, V gene, D gene, CDR3 protein. D genes are given only for firm matches.

19 TRBJ2-4 TRBV11-2 TRBD1 ASSPNPYRGPNPLAKNIQY
16 TRBJ2-1 TRBV12-3/TRBV12-4 TRBD2 ASSLIETLAGVSREQF
15 TRBJ1-2 TRBV12-3/TRBV12-4 - ASRPTFILSSNYGYT
14 TRBJ1-1 TRBV7-3 - ASSLLGGAFNTEAF
12 TRBJ1-2 TRBV29-1 TRBD1 SVGQRPIQYGYT
11 TRBJ2-7 TRBV18 - ASSYRVLSEQY
12 TRBJ2-7 TRBV19 - ASKGTWTAYEQY
14 TRBJ2-7 TRBV11-3 - ASSLDGALLPGEQY
10 TRBJ2-1 TRBV7-3 TRBD2 ASSFSSGEQF
12 TRBJ2-7 TRBV4-1 TRBD1 ASSPRTGAEEQY
15 TRBJ1-5 TRBV28 - ASSSGQTRRDNQPQH
11 TRBJ2-7 TRBV20-1 - SAGRDTTYEQY
13 TRBJ2-5 TRBV7-8 TRBD2 ASSLKTSGQETQY
13 TRBJ2-7 TRBV5-1 - ASSLELAGSYEQY
10 TRBJ2-7 TRBV12-3/TRBV12-4 - ASSLRGYEQY
13 TRBJ1-1 TRBV7-3 - ASSSRGGKIGEAF
13 TRBJ2-7 TRBV4-3 TRBD2 ASSHEIAGGYEQY
11 TRBJ2-7 TRBV3-1 - ASSQVEGYEQY
15 TRBJ1-5 TRBV3-1 - ASKIREGGVFNQPQH
12 TRBJ2-7 TRBV28 TRBD1 ASSGTGSSYEQY
11 TRBJ2-7 TRBV29-1 - SVEDGNSYEQY
15 TRBJ1-2 TRBV25-1 - ASSEYGGRGGDYGYT
13 TRBJ2-3 TRBV25-1 TRBD2 VSSGKRLRTDTQY
10 TRBJ2-5 TRBV7-9 - ASSLDSQTQY
13 TRBJ2-1 TRBV18 - ASSPPGFWTDEQF
12 TRBJ2-7 TRBV19 TRBD2 ASPRGGVPHEQY
13 TRBJ1-2 TRBV19 - ASSKVGGQSYGYT
21 TRBJ1-2 TRBV9 TRBD1 ASSVDPRDREAYPLKGSYGYT
12 TRBJ2-7 TRBV27 - ASSFLDAGYEQY
13 TRBJ2-3 TRBV6-1 TRBD2 ASSTRASGRDTQY
12 TRBJ2-2 TRBV7-2 - ASSIWTNTGELF
13 TRBJ1-3 TRBV7-7 - ASSLGAVSGNTIY
12 TRBJ2-1 TRBV30 - AWTWRVAYNEQF
13 TRBJ1-2 TRBV28 TRBD1 ASSRQQGVGYGYT
14 TRBJ1-1 TRBV12-5 - ASGLPSQGMSTEAF
13 TRBJ2-5 TRBV29-1 TRBD2 SVGLAGGVRETQY
17 TRBJ2-5 TRBV12-3/TRBV12-4 TRBD1 ASSRKLGQVNFYQETQY
12 TRBJ2-7 TRBV28 TRBD1 ASSPDRVSYKQY
13 TRBJ2-1 TRBV6-1 TRBD2 ASSLAGPSYNEQF
12 TRBJ2-1 TRBV15 TRBD2 ATSRALAVNEQF
10 TRBJ2-7 TRBV29-1 - SVRLSSYEQY
12 TRBJ2-1 TRBV19 TRBD2 ASSLTSVHNEQF
12 TRBJ2-7 TRBV29-1 - SVEGHPGTYEQY
15 TRBJ1-1 TRBV28 - ASSFPGADSKNTEAF
13 TRBJ1-3 TRBV11-2 - ASSFTTTSGNTIY
14 TRBJ1-5 TRBV27 - ASSLSSGGLNQPQH
12 TRBJ2-1 TRBV4-3 TRBD1 ASSQGQMGNEQF
20 TRBJ2-1 TRBV6-1 TRBD1 ASSDEFYPGTGLFTTDNEQF
15 TRBJ2-1 TRBV9 - ASSVGRLTFSYNEQF
11 TRBJ2-7 TRBV7-8 - ASSFPGTYEQY
13 TRBJ1-3 TRBV6-1 - ASSEARRFGNTIY
18 TRBJ2-3 TRBV3-1 TRBD2 ASSHSGLAGGQGSTDTQY
11 TRBJ1-2 TRBV6-1 TRBD1 ASKPGQRYGYT
9 TRBJ2-2 TRBV12-5 - ASGLGGELF
12 TRBJ2-7 TRBV20-1 - SARDWLGANEQY
12 TRBJ1-1 TRBV5-1 - ASSPDPGNTEAF
13 TRBJ2-5 TRBV18 TRBD1 ASSPQTGFQETQY
13 TRBJ2-3 TRBV11-2 TRBD1 ASSLGQGATDTQY
14 TRBJ2-5 TRBV11-2 - ASSYSKEGKGETQY